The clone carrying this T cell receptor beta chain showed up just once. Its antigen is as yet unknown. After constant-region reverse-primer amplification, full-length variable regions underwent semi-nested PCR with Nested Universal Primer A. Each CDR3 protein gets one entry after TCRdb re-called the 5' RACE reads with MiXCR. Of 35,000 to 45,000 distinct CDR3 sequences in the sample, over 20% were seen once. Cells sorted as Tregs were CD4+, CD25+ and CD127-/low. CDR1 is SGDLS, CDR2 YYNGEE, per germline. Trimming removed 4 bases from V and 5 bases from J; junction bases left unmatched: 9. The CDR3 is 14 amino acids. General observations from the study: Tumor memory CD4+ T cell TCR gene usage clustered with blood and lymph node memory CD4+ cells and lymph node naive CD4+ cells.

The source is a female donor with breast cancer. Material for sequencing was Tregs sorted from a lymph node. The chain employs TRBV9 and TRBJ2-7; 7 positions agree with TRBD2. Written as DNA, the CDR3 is TGTGCCAGCAGCACAGGACGGGGGGTCGACGAGCAGTACTTC. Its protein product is CASSTGRGVDEQYF.